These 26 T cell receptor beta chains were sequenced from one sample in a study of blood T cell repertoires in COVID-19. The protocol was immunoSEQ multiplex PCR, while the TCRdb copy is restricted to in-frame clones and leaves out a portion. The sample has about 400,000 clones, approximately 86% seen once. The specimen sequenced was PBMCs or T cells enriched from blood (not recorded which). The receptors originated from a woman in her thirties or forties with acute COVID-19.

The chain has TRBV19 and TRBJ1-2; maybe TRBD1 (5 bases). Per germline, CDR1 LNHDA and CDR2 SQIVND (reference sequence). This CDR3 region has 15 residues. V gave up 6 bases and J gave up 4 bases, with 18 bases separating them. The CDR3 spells CASRLAPTGGYGYTF. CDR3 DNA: TGTGCCAGTAGGCTGGCCCCCACAGGCGGCTATGGCTACACCTTC.

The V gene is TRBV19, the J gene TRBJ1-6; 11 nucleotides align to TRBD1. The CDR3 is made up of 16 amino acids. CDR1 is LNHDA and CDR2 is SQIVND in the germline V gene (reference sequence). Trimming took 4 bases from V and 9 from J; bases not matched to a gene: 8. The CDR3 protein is CASSTPGTGGGSPLHF. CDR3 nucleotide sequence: TGTGCCAGTAGTACGCCGGGGACAGGGGGTGGTTCACCCCTCCACTTT.

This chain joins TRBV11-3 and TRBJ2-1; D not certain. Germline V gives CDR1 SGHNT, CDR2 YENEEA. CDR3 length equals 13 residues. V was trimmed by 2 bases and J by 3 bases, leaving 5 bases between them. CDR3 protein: CASSLSGYNEQFF. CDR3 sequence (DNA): TGTGCCAGCAGCTTATCGGGCTACAATGAGCAGTTCTTC.

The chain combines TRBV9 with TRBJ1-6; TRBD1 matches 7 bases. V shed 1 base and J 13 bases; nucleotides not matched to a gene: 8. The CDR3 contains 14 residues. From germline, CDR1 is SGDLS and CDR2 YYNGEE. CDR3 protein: CASSVRGTGDPLHF. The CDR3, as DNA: TGTGCCAGCAGCGTAAGAGGAACAGGGGATCCCCTCCACTTT.

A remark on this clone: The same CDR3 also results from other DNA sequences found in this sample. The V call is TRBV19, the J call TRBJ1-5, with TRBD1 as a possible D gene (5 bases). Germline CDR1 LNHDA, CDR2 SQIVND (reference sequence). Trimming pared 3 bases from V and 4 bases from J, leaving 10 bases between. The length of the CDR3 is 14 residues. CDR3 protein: CASSIGQGNQPQHF. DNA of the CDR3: TGTGCCAGTAGTATCGGTCAGGGAAATCAGCCCCAGCATTTT.

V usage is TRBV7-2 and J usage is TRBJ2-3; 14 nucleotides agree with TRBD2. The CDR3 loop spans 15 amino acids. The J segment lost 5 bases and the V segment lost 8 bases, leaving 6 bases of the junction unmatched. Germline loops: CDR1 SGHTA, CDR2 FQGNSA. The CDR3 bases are TGTGCCAGCTTAGGGACTAGCGGGGGTCGAGATACGCAGTATTTT. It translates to CASLGTSGGRDTQYF.

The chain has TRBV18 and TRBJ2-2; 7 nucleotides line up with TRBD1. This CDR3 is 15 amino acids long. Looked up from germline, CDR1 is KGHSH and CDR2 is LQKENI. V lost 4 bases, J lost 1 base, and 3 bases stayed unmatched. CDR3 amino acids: CASSHDRENTGELFF. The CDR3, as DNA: TGTGCCAGCTCACACGACAGGGAGAACACCGGGGAGCTGTTTTTT. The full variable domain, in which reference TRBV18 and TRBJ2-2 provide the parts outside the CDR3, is NAGVMQNPRHLVRRRGQEARLRCSPMKGHSHVYWYRQLPEEGLKFMVYLQKENIIDESGMPKERFSAEFPKEGPSILRIQQVVRGDSAAYFCASSHDRENTGELFFGEGSRLTVL.

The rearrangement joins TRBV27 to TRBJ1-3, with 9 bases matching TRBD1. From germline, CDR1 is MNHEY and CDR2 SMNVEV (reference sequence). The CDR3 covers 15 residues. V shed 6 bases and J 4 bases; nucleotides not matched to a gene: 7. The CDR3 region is CASRGDRASGNTIYF. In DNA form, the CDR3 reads TGTGCCAGCAGGGGGGACAGGGCGAGCGGAAACACCATATATTTT.

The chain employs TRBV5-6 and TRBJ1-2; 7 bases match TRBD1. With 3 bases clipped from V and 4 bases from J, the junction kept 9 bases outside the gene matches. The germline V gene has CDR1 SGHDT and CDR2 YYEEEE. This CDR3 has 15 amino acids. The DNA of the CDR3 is TGTGCCAGCAGCTCACCGTGGACAGGCGTCTATGGCTACACCTTC. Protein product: CASSSPWTGVYGYTF.

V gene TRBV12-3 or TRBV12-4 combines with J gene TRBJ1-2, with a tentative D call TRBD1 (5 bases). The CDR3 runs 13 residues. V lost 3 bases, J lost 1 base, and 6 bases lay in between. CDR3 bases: TGTGCCAGCAGTTTCGACAGTAACTATGGCTACACCTTC. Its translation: CASSFDSNYGYTF.

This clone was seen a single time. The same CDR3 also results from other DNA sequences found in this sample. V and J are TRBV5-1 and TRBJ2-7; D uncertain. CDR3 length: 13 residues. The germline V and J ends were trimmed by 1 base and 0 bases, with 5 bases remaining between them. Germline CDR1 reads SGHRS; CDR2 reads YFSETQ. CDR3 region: CASSLQDSYEQYF. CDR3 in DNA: TGCGCCAGCAGCTTGCAGGACTCCTACGAGCAGTACTTC.

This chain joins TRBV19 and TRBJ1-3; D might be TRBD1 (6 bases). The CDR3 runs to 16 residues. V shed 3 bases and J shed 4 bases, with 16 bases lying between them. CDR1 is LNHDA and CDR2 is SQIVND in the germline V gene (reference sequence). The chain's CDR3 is CASSISTGWDGNTIYF. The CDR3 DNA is TGTGCCAGTAGTATCTCTACAGGGTGGGACGGAAACACCATATATTTT.

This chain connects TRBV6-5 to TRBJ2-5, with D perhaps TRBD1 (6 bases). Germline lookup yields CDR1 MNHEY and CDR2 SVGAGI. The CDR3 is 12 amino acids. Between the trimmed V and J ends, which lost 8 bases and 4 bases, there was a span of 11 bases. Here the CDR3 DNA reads TGTGCCAGCCAACCGGACAGAGAGACCCAGTACTTC. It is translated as CASQPDRETQYF.

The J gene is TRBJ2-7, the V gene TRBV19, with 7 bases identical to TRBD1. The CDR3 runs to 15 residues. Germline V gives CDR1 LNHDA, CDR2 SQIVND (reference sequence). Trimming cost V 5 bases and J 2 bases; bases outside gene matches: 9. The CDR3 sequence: CASSFAGTVTYEQYF. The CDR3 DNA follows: TGTGCCAGTAGTTTTGCCGGGACAGTCACCTACGAGCAGTACTTC. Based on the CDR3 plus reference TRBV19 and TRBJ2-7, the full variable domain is DGGITQSPKYLFRKEGQNVTLSCEQNLNHDAMYWYRQDPGQGLRLIYYSQIVNDFQKGDIAEGYSVSREKKESFPLTVTSAQKNPTAFYLCASSFAGTVTYEQYFGPGTRLTVT.

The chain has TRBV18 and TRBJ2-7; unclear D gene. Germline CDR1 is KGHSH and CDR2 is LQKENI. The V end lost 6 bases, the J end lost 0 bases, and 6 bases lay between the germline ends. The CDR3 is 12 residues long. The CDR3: CASSHSSYEQYF. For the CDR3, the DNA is TGTGCCAGCTCTCACTCCTCCTACGAGCAGTACTTC.

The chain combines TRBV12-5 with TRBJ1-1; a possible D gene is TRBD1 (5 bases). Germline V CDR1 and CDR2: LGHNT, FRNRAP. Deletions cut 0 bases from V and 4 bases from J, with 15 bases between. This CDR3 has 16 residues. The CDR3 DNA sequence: TGTGCTAGTGGTTTGGTGACTGGGCCGGGGGGCACTGAAGCTTTCTTT. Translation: CASGLVTGPGGTEAFF.

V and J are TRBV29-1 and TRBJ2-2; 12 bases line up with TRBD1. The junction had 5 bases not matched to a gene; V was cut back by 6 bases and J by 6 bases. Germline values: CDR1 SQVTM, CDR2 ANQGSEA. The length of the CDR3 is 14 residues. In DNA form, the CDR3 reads TGCAGCGTGGGGACAGGGGGCGAGGCCGGGGAGCTGTTTTTT. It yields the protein CSVGTGGEAGELFF.

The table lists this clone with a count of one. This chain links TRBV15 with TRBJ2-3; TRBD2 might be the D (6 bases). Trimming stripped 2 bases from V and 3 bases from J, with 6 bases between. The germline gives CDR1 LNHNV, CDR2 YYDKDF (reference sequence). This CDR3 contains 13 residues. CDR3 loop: CATSRRGTDTQYF. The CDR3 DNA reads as TGTGCCACCAGCAGACGGGGGACAGATACGCAGTATTTT.

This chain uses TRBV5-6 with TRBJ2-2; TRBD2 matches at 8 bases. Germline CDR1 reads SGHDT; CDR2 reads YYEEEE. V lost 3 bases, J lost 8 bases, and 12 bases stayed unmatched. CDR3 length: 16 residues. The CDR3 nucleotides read TGTGCCAGCAGCTGGAAACTAGCGGTGAAAGCGGGGGAGCTGTTTTTT. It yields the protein CASSWKLAVKAGELFF.

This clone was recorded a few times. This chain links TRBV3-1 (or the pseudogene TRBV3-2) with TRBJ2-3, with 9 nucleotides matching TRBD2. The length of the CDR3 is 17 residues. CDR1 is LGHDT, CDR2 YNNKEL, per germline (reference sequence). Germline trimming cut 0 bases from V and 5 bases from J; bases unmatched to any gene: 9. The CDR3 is CASSQDLVAGVGDTQYF. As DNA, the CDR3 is TGTGCCAGCAGCCAAGATCTTGTAGCGGGGGTTGGAGATACGCAGTATTTT.

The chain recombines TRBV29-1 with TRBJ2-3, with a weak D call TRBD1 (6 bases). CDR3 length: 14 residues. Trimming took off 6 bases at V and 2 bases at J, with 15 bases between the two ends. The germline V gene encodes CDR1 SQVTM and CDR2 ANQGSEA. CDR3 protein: CSVGSTGITDTQYF. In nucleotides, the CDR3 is TGCAGCGTGGGTTCGACAGGCATCACAGATACGCAGTATTTT.

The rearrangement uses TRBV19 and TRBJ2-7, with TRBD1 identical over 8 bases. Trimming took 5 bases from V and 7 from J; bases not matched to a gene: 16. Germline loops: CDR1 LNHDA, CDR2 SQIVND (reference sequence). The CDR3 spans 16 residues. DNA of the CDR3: TGTGCCAGTAGTCTTAAATCCGGGACAGGCTTCATGGAGCAGTACTTC. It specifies CASSLKSGTGFMEQYF.

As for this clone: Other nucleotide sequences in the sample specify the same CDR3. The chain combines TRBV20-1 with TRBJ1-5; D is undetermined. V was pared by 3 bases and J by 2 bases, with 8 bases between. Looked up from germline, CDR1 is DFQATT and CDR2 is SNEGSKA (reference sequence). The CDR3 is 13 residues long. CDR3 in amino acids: CSASRQGNQPQHF. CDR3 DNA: TGCAGTGCTAGTCGGCAGGGCAATCAGCCCCAGCATTTT.

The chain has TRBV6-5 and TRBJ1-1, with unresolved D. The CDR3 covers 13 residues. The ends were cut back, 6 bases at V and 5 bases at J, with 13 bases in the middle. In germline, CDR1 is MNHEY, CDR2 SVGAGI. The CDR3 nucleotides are TGTGCCAGCAGCCCATTATCCAGAACTGAAGCTTTCTTT. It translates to CASSPLSRTEAFF.

The CDR3 region is CASSQDSSNQPQHF. The CDR3 region has the DNA TGTGCCAGCAGCCAAGACAGTAGCAATCAGCCCCAGCATTTT. This rearrangement joins TRBV3-1 (or the pseudogene TRBV3-2) to TRBJ1-5; no firm D call. Trimming stripped 0 bases from V and 0 bases from J, with 3 bases between. The CDR3 is made up of 14 amino acids. Germline assignment: CDR1 LGHDT and CDR2 YNNKEL (reference sequence).

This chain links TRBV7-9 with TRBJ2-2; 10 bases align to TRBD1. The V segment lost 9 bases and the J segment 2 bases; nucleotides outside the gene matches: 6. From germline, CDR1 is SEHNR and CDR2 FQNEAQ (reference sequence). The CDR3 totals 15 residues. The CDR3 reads CASPGQGTNTGELFF. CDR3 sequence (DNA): TGTGCCAGTCCGGGACAGGGGACAAACACCGGGGAGCTGTTTTTT.